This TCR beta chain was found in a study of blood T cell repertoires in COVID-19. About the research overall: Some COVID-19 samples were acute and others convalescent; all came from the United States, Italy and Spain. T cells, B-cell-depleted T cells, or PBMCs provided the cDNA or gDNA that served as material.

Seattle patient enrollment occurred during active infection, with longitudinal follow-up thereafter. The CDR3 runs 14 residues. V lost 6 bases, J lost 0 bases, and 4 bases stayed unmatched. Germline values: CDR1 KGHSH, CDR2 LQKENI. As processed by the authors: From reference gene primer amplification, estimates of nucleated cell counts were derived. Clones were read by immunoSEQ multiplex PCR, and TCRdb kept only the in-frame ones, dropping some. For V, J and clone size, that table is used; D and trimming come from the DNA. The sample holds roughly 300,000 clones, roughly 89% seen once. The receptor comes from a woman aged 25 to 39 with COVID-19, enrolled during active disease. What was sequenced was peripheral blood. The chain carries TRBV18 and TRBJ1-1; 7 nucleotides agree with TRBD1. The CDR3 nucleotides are TGTGCCAGCTCGTCGGGACAGATGAACACTGAAGCTTTCTTT. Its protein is CASSSGQMNTEAFF.